The 8 T cell receptor beta chains below come from one sample, sequenced in a study of blood T cell repertoires in COVID-19. Measured with immunoSEQ multiplex PCR; TCRdb has only the in-frame clones, and not every one. The sample includes approximately 350,000 clones, about 90% of them seen just once. The material sequenced was peripheral blood. These receptors were obtained from a woman in her 70s with COVID-19, enrolled during active disease.

This chain links TRBV24-1 with TRBJ2-3, with 8 bases identical to TRBD2. The CDR3 runs 14 residues. Losses at the gene ends were 2 bases for V and 6 bases for J; bases not matched to a gene: 3. The V gene's germline CDR1 is KGHDR and CDR2 SFDVKD. The CDR3: CATSDSPGGDTQYF. The CDR3 DNA reads as TGTGCCACCAGTGATTCGCCGGGGGGGGATACGCAGTATTTT.

The chain joins TRBV28 to TRBJ2-3; the D is unclear. There are 13 residues in the CDR3. The V gene's germline CDR1 is MDHEN and CDR2 SYDVKM. Between the trimmed V and J ends, which lost 8 bases and 1 base, there was a span of 10 bases. CDR3 sequence reads: CASARHGTDTQYF. CDR3 sequence (DNA): TGTGCCAGCGCCAGGCATGGCACAGATACGCAGTATTTT.

Written as DNA, the CDR3 is TGTGCCAGTAGTATTATATACGGGTACGAGCAGTACTTC. It yields the protein CASSIIYGYEQYF. The chain recombines TRBV19 with TRBJ2-7; D not resolved. The CDR3 covers 13 residues. Trimming left V 3 bases short and J 4 bases short, with 10 bases between. Germline assignment: CDR1 LNHDA and CDR2 SQIVND (reference sequence).

V and J are TRBV6-5 and TRBJ1-5, with 7 bases matching TRBD1. The J segment lost 5 bases and the V segment lost 7 bases, leaving 8 bases of the junction unmatched. Germline CDR1 reads MNHEY; CDR2 reads SVGAGI. CDR3 size: 14 residues. The chain's CDR3 is CASKRTGSDQPQHF. For the CDR3, the DNA is TGTGCCAGCAAGCGGACAGGCTCCGATCAGCCCCAGCATTTT.

The chain carries TRBV28 and TRBJ1-2; 8 bases are shared with TRBD1. CDR3 length: 14 amino acids. V lost 6 bases to trimming and J lost 4 bases; unmatched junction nucleotides: 7. Germline-derived CDR1 and CDR2 are MDHEN and SYDVKM. Here the CDR3 DNA reads TGTGCCAGCAGCGGAGGAACAGGGGGCTATGGCTACACCTTC. This codes for CASSGGTGGYGYTF.

The chain couples TRBV19 to TRBJ2-7; 12 positions agree with TRBD1. Germline V lookup: CDR1 LNHDA, CDR2 SQIVND (reference sequence). This CDR3 is built from 14 residues. V was clipped by 3 bases and J by 7 bases; unmatched bases: 4. This CDR3 is CASSMGQGAREQYF. The DNA of the CDR3 is TGTGCCAGTAGTATGGGACAGGGGGCAAGGGAGCAGTACTTC.

J is TRBJ1-5 and V is TRBV2; a weak D match, TRBD1 (5 bases). Germline loops: CDR1 SNHLY, CDR2 FYNNEI. The CDR3 runs to 16 residues. Trimming left V 4 bases short and J 4 bases short, with 17 bases between. CDR3 in amino acids: CASSAQGGTKNQPQHF. As DNA, the CDR3 is TGTGCCAGCAGTGCCCAGGGTGGTACAAAAAATCAGCCCCAGCATTTT.

V is TRBV7-8 and J is TRBJ2-1; D is unclear. This CDR3 comprises 13 residues. The germline V gene encodes CDR1 SGHVS and CDR2 FQNEAQ. Trimming removed 3 bases from V and 4 bases from J, with 7 bases in between. CDR3 loop: CASSLAAYNEQFF. The CDR3 region has the DNA TGTGCCAGCAGCTTGGCAGCGTACAATGAGCAGTTCTTC.